A single sample gave rise to the 24 T cell receptor beta chains below, sequenced in a study of CD8+CD57+ T cells in acquired aplastic anemia. Genomic DNA served as template for TCR beta VDJ and CDR3 profiling. A single record per CDR3 protein comes from TCRdb applying MiXCR to the reads. The sample shows around 250,000 distinct CDR3 sequences, 50% to 70% of them seen only once. The sample was sorted CD4+, CD8+, or CD8+CD57+ T cells (not recorded which) from PBMCs. The receptors originated from a human donor with severe aplastic anemia or a healthy control (not recorded which).

The V and J genes are TRBV10-3 and TRBJ2-7; perhaps D is TRBD1 or TRBD2 (7 bases each). V lost 2 bases and J lost 2, with 16 bases in between. Germline V lookup: CDR1 ENHRY, CDR2 SYGVKD. The CDR3 loop spans 16 amino acids. The chain's CDR3 is CAISESGTVPTYEQYF. The CDR3 DNA reads TGTGCCATCAGTGAGAGCGGGACAGTCCCTACCTACGAGCAGTACTTC.

This sequence joins TRBV24-1 and TRBJ2-7; the match to TRBD1 covers 9 bases. V dropped 4 bases and J dropped 9; count of bases not matched to a gene: 9. This CDR3 has 14 residues. Germline CDR1 reads KGHDR; CDR2 reads SFDVKD. The chain's CDR3 is CATSETGTGLGQYF. In DNA, the CDR3 is TGTGCCACCAGTGAAACCGGGACAGGGCTAGGGCAGTACTTC.

CDR3 bases: TGCAGTGCTCCGGACTTGAACTATGGCTACACCTTC. It specifies CSAPDLNYGYTF. The chain joins TRBV20-1 to TRBJ1-2, with no clear D. Germline V CDR1 and CDR2: DFQATT, SNEGSKA (reference sequence). This CDR3 has 12 amino acids. Trimming removed 5 bases at V and 2 bases at J, with 9 bases between.

The genes are TRBV2 and TRBJ1-2; D gene unclear. CDR3 size: 14 residues. The ends were cut back, 4 bases at V and 0 bases at J, with 9 bases in the middle. Germline CDR1 reads SNHLY; CDR2 reads FYNNEI. The chain's CDR3 is CASSVYGTNYGYTF. The CDR3 DNA sequence: TGTGCCAGCAGTGTATACGGTACTAACTATGGCTACACCTTC.

The V gene is TRBV7-6, the J gene TRBJ2-5, with D possibly matching TRBD1 (5 bases). The CDR3 contains 15 residues. V lost 5 bases and J 4 bases, leaving 17 bases between the germline ends. CDR1 SGHVS and CDR2 FNYEAQ come from the germline V gene. CDR3 protein: CASSHPLGDGETQYF. CDR3 DNA sequence: TGTGCCAGCAGCCACCCCCTAGGGGATGGAGAGACCCAGTACTTC.

Remarks on this clonotype: The CDR3 ends on some other residue instead of the conserved phenylalanine or tryptophan, so this is likely a read error. The rearrangement joins TRBV7-3 to TRBJ2-7, with 7 positions matching TRBD2. CDR1 SGHTA and CDR2 FQGTGA come from the germline V gene. CDR3 length equals 16 residues. V shed 2 bases, J shed 1 base, and the junction held 8 bases outside the gene matches. The CDR3 loop is CASSLALAVRSYEQYL. The DNA of the CDR3 is TGTGCCAGCAGCTTAGCCCTAGCGGTTCGTTCCTACGAGCAGTACCTC.

In its sample, this clonotype was seen many times. The chain couples TRBV19 to TRBJ2-7, with TRBD2 identical over 7 bases. V was clipped by 3 bases and J by 4 bases; unmatched bases: 6. The CDR3 consists of 14 residues. Germline V gives CDR1 LNHDA, CDR2 SQIVND (reference sequence). The CDR3: CASSISLAEYEQYF. The CDR3 region has the DNA TGTGCCAGTAGTATTTCCCTAGCGGAATACGAGCAGTACTTC.

This clonotype has more than one count but fewer than ten. V and J are TRBV18 and TRBJ2-7, with D hard to call. CDR3 length equals 13 residues. Trimming shortened V by 2 bases and J by 6 bases, and 11 bases separated the two germline ends. Germline CDR1 reads KGHSH; CDR2 reads LQKENI. The CDR3 protein is CASSPAWAGEQYF. The CDR3 region has the DNA TGTGCCAGCTCACCAGCTTGGGCCGGCGAGCAGTACTTC.

This chain links TRBV20-1 with TRBJ2-7, with unresolved D. The CDR3 loop spans 12 amino acids. Trimming shortened V by 5 bases and J by 5 bases, and 13 bases separated the two germline ends. CDR1 is DFQATT and CDR2 is SNEGSKA in the germline V gene (reference sequence). The CDR3 spells CSALLDPNEQYF. The CDR3 DNA is TGCAGTGCTCTCCTTGATCCCAACGAGCAGTACTTC.

The rearrangement links TRBV7-9 to TRBJ2-4; 14 positions match TRBD2. Trimming removed 5 bases from V and 0 bases from J; junction bases left unmatched: 15. Germline assignment: CDR1 SEHNR and CDR2 FQNEAQ (reference sequence). The CDR3 sequence is 21 residues long. The DNA for the CDR3 is TGTGCCAGCAGCCCCCGGGGACTAGCGGGAGTTTTCGGGTTAGCCAAAAACATTCAGTACTTC. This codes for CASSPRGLAGVFGLAKNIQYF.

The J gene is TRBJ1-6, the V gene TRBV7-9, with TRBD1 identical over 7 bases. The CDR3 consists of 15 residues. J gave up 5 bases and V 3 bases, and 4 bases lay outside the gene matches. Germline lookup yields CDR1 SEHNR and CDR2 FQNEAQ (reference sequence). The CDR3 DNA reads TGTGCCAGCAGCTTCCGGGGACAGAATAATTCACCCCTCCACTTT. This encodes CASSFRGQNNSPLHF. The full variable domain, in which reference TRBV7-9 and TRBJ1-6 provide the parts outside the CDR3, is DTGVSQNPRHKITKRGQNVTFRCDPISEHNRLYWYRQTLGQGPEFLTYFQNEAQLEKSRLLSDRFSAERPKGSFSTLEIQRTEQGDSAMYLCASSFRGQNNSPLHFGNGTRLTVT.

Comment on this clonotype: One end of the junction does not line up with germline, which may come from a read error. The chain carries TRBV7-7 and TRBJ2-2; TRBD2 matches 11 bases. The CDR3 is 16 residues long. Germline CDR1 and CDR2: SSHAT and FNYEAQ (reference sequence). This CDR3 is CASRPTSGGNTGELFF. Written as DNA, the CDR3 is TGTGCTAGCAGGCCCACTAGCGGGGGGAACACCGGGGAGCTGTTTTTT.

Concerning this clonotype itself: At one boundary the junction diverges from the germline segment, which might be a read error. V usage is TRBV20-1 and J usage is TRBJ2-1, with 8 nucleotides matching TRBD2. Germline assignment: CDR1 DFQATT and CDR2 SNEGSKA (reference sequence). The CDR3 contains 15 residues. Written as DNA, the CDR3 is TGCAGTGCTACCCACGGCGGGGGGTCCTACAATGAGCAGTCCTTC. Translation gives CSATHGGGSYNEQSF.

There are many counts of this clonotype. This chain connects TRBV5-1 to TRBJ2-4; D remains ambiguous. Germline CDR1 reads SGHRS; CDR2 reads YFSETQ. V was shortened by 3 bases and J by 0 bases, with 7 bases between the two germline ends. CDR3 length: 14 residues. CDR3 residues: CASSSGIAKNIQYF. CDR3 DNA: TGCGCCAGCAGCTCTGGGATAGCCAAAAACATTCAGTACTTC. Combining the CDR3 with reference TRBV5-1 and TRBJ2-4 gives the whole variable domain KAGVTQTPRYLIKTRGQQVTLSCSPISGHRSVSWYQQTPGQGLQFLFEYFSETQRNKGNFPGRFSGRQFSNSRSEMNVSTLELGDSALYLCASSSGIAKNIQYFGAGTRLSVL.

As for this clonotype: The junction shows a germline mismatch at one end, possibly a read error. This rearrangement joins TRBV11-3 to TRBJ2-2; D might be TRBD1 (6 bases). CDR3 size: 16 residues. Germline V gene lookup returns CDR1 SGHNT and CDR2 YENEEA. CDR3 DNA sequence: TGTGACAGCAGCTCTTGGACAGCGACGAACACCGGGGAGCTGTTTTTT. This codes for CDSSSWTATNTGELFF.

The genes are TRBV3-1 and TRBJ2-1; TRBD2 agrees at 9 bases. The CDR3 runs to 16 residues. Losses at the gene ends were 6 bases for V and 5 bases for J; bases not matched to a gene: 11. Germline CDR1 reads LGHDT; CDR2 reads YNNKEL (reference sequence). The CDR3 DNA sequence: TGTGCCAGCAGATCTGTAGCGGGGGCCCCCAACAATGAGCAGTTCTTC. The encoded protein is CASRSVAGAPNNEQFF.

V gene TRBV20-1 combines with J gene TRBJ2-1; D is possibly TRBD2 (7 bases). Germline assignment: CDR1 DFQATT and CDR2 SNEGSKA (reference sequence). The length of the CDR3 is 13 residues. The V and J ends lost 7 bases and 8 bases respectively, with 18 bases between them. In nucleotides, the CDR3 is TGCAGTGGTAGGGGGGGGGCCAATTATGAGCAGTTCTTC. It translates to CSGRGGANYEQFF.

The chain recombines TRBV19 with TRBJ2-6; D ambiguous. The germline V gene has CDR1 LNHDA and CDR2 SQIVND (reference sequence). V lost 3 bases to trimming and J lost 0 bases, with 6 bases between them. The CDR3 spans 15 residues. The CDR3 sequence is CASSMKRSGANVLTF. The DNA of the CDR3 is TGTGCCAGTAGTATGAAACGCTCTGGGGCCAACGTCCTGACTTTC.

This clonotype was recorded a few times. This may be a read error, as it is one base from a much larger clone. This chain links TRBV6-5 with TRBJ1-2, with D hard to call. The CDR3 is made up of 16 amino acids. Germline V gene lookup returns CDR1 MNHEY and CDR2 SVGAGI. The V gene lost 5 bases and the J gene lost 0 bases, with 16 bases spanning the gap. The CDR3 is CASSPHGYPTNYGYTF. Written as DNA, the CDR3 is TGTGCCAGCAGTCCACATGGTTACCCGACTAACTATGGCTACACCTTC.

This clonotype was observed many times. V gene TRBV5-8 combines with J gene TRBJ1-2; 7 bases align to TRBD1. The junction had 11 bases not matched to a gene; V was cut back by 7 bases and J by 5 bases. CDR1 SGHTS and CDR2 YDEGEE come from the germline V gene. CDR3 length: 14 amino acids. CDR3 coding DNA: TGTGCCAGCGCCCAGGGGGGGCAGGATTATGGCTACACCTTC. Amino acids: CASAQGGQDYGYTF. Complete variable domain (other parts from reference TRBV5-8 and TRBJ1-2): EAGVTQSPTHLIKTRGQQATLRCSPISGHTSVYWYQQALGLGLQFLLWYDEGEERNRGNFPPRFSGRQFPNYSSELNVNALELEDSALYLCASAQGGQDYGYTFGSGTRLTVV.

This clonotype was found many times. The chain combines TRBV5-1 with TRBJ2-3; 12 bases line up with TRBD1. Per germline, CDR1 SGHRS and CDR2 YFSETQ. The CDR3 extends over 15 amino acids. The ends lost 4 bases at V and 6 bases at J; junction bases unmatched: 6. CDR3: CASSPGQGAADTQYF. The CDR3 DNA is TGCGCCAGCAGCCCGGGACAGGGGGCAGCTGATACGCAGTATTTT.

This clonotype was recorded at least ten times. The rearrangement uses TRBV24-1 and TRBJ2-7; D might be TRBD2 (5 bases). This CDR3 has 13 amino acids. The germline gives CDR1 KGHDR, CDR2 SFDVKD. V was pared by 3 bases and J by 6 bases, with 11 bases between. The CDR3 DNA is TGTGCCACCAGTGATACCCGGACTTTCGAGCAGTACTTC. Translation gives CATSDTRTFEQYF.

This clonotype was observed many times. The V and J genes are TRBV12-5 and TRBJ1-6, with D perhaps TRBD1 (6 bases). Trimming stripped 6 bases from V and 9 bases from J, with 21 bases between. The germline CDR1 and CDR2 sequences are LGHNT and FRNRAP. There are 16 residues in the CDR3. The CDR3 coding sequence is TGTGCTAGTGGCCGGGGGCGGGCGGAGGGAAGTTCACCCCTCCACTTT. Translation: CASGRGRAEGSSPLHF.

The rearrangement uses TRBV27 and TRBJ2-1; TRBD2 matches at 12 bases. Germline V CDR1 and CDR2: MNHEY, SMNVEV (reference sequence). V dropped 8 bases and J dropped 10; count of bases not matched to a gene: 9. The CDR3 is 14 amino acids. CDR3 sequence: CASGHGLAGLEQFF. The CDR3 bases are TGTGCCAGCGGACACGGACTAGCGGGACTAGAGCAGTTCTTC.